The following is a T cell receptor (beta chain) sequence with its context. Blood cells were analyzed directly, without culture or expansion. These data come from a study of neoadjuvant anti-PD-1 for oral cavity cancer. Clones were read by immunoSEQ multiplex PCR, and TCRdb kept only the in-frame ones, dropping some. The sample carries around 81,000 clones, roughly 80% recorded once. The sample consisted of PBMCs, taken before nivolumab (anti-PD-1) treatment. This sequence originates from a person aged 35 to 85 with oral cavity squamous cell carcinoma.

The CDR3 sequence: CASSATENYGYTF. The CDR3 DNA is TGTGCCAGCAGCGCGACAGAAAACTATGGCTACACCTTC. The chain employs TRBV27 and TRBJ1-2; D is perhaps TRBD1 (5 bases). With 6 bases removed from V and 2 bases from J, the gap between germline ends came to 10 bases. Germline V gives CDR1 MNHEY, CDR2 SMNVEV (reference sequence). The CDR3 has 13 residues.